Listed below are T cell receptor beta chains from one sample, sequenced in a study of cytomegalovirus exposure and HLA in healthy donors. Generated by immunoSEQ multiplex PCR, the TCRdb table keeps only in-frame clones and is missing some. The sample lists roughly 150,000 clones, 73% occurring once. The specimen sequenced was PBMCs. These receptors were obtained from a woman aged 18-29 years in good health and CMV-seropositive. Each CDR3 is given with its conserved first and last residue. D genes are given only for firm matches.

11	TRBV20-1	.	TRBJ1-1	CSAKTETEAFF
16	TRBV9	TRBD1	TRBJ2-1	CASSPYAGQGDNEQFF
14	TRBV6-1	TRBD2	TRBJ2-1	CASTPGLAVNEQFF
15	TRBV7-3	TRBD1	TRBJ2-2	CASSVGQGVTGELFF
13	TRBV7-6	.	TRBJ1-1	CASSTTENTEAFF
14	TRBV27	.	TRBJ2-7	CASSPSPLAYEQYF
15	TRBV18	.	TRBJ1-5	CASSLGGVSNQPQHF
15	TRBV2	.	TRBJ1-4	CASSYPRGTNEKLFF
13	TRBV29-1	.	TRBJ1-2	CSVSGHTNYGYTF
12	TRBV6-6	.	TRBJ2-7	CASSASGYEQYF
16	TRBV5-6	TRBD2	TRBJ2-5	CASSPDSGGEQETQYF
13	TRBV9	.	TRBJ1-5	CASSSSGQEPQHF
17	TRBV7-9	TRBD1	TRBJ2-3	CASSLALGQGFTDTQYF
16	TRBV7-9	.	TRBJ2-1	CSSSLEGAGAFYEQFF
14	TRBV12-5	TRBD1	TRBJ2-1	CASIRDREYNEQFF
16	TRBV13	TRBD2	TRBJ2-7	CASSSPLRGGSYEQYF
16	TRBV14	TRBD2	TRBJ2-7	CASSQGSWDYAYEQYF
14	TRBV28	.	TRBJ2-7	CATMGGGESYEQYF
15	TRBV7-2	.	TRBJ2-3	CASSSRGLQEGTQYF
15	TRBV2	TRBD2	TRBJ2-2	CASSGLAGNTGELFF
15	TRBV6-4	.	TRBJ2-3	CASSDRASGTDTQYF
14	TRBV18	.	TRBJ2-7	CASSPAVGTYEQYF
14	TRBV27	TRBD1	TRBJ2-7	CASSSDRGFYEQYF
14	TRBV7-9	TRBD1	TRBJ2-7	CASSDNRGTNEQYF
13	TRBV9	.	TRBJ1-2	CASSVGPPYGYTF
15	TRBV6-5	.	TRBJ1-2	CASSYSRRGSEGYTF
13	TRBV6-5	.	TRBJ1-5	CASSDSSNQPQHF
14	TRBV7-8	TRBD2	TRBJ2-5	CASSVGRVQETQYF
15	TRBV5-8	.	TRBJ1-3	CASSFDWISGNTIYF
12	TRBV29-1	.	TRBJ1-2	CSVEGGSRGYTF
15	TRBV5-1	TRBD2	TRBJ2-3	CASSPETSGGGTQYF
14	TRBV5-4	.	TRBJ2-3	CASSGPSFTDTQYF